This T cell receptor (beta chain) was found in a study of cytomegalovirus exposure and HLA in healthy donors. Study-wide results and limits: TCR sequences were mostly rare, though some public TCRs occurred in many donors. Later on, a genetic analysis was performed. It linked a missense variant in DCLRE1C with V- and J-gene trimming of TCR beta.

Germline-derived CDR1 and CDR2 are SGDLS and YYNGEE. The length of the CDR3 is 16 residues. Trimming took 4 bases from V and 5 from J; bases not matched to a gene: 11. With respect to this clone: Its antigen is unknown.

These donors counted as nominally healthy when sampled, but unrecorded immune exposures were likely. The PCR had 60 Vbeta and 13 Jbeta primers. Data came from immunoSEQ multiplex PCR; TCRdb stores just in-frame clones and leaves some out. The sample lists some 70,000 clones, about 81% occurring once. Sample: PBMCs. This chain uses TRBV9 with TRBJ2-3, with 9 bases identical to TRBD1. This receptor was obtained from a woman aged 50 to 65 in good health and CMV-seronegative. CDR3 sequence reads: CASSTRTGEKRDTQYF. CDR3 bases: TGTGCCAGCAGCACCCGGACAGGGGAAAAGCGAGATACGCAGTATTTT.